The clone carrying this T cell receptor beta chain was counted once. The record originates from a study of blood T cell repertoires in COVID-19. At the level of the study: Some COVID-19 samples were acute and others convalescent; all came from the United States, Italy and Spain.

Germline V CDR1 and CDR2: ENHRY, SYGVKD. CDR3 length: 14 amino acids. Deletions cut 2 bases from V and 4 bases from J, with 9 bases between. Original methodology: It was from reference gene primer amplification that nucleated cell counts were estimated. The repertoire was sequenced with immunoSEQ multiplex PCR; TCRdb's copy has only in-frame clones and lacks some. From that table come the V and J calls and clone size; the DNA was used to work out D and trimming. The sample lists around 190,000 clones, 80% to 90% occurring once. The chain is built from TRBV10-3 and TRBJ1-5; possibly TRBD1 for D (5 bases). Sequencing used peripheral blood. The TCR was taken from a man in his forties or fifties with active or convalescent COVID-19. CDR3 amino acids: CAISETGGNQPQHF. CDR3 DNA: TGTGCCATCAGTGAGACAGGTGGAAATCAGCCCCAGCATTTT.